The 32 T cell receptor beta chains below all came from one sample that was sequenced in a study of OX40 agonist ivuxolimab in advanced cancers. Repertoires were generated with immunoSEQ multiplex PCR, while TCRdb's copy carries only in-frame clones and drops some. The repertoire holds tens of thousands of clones, with 89% as singletons. Source: CD4+ or CD8+ T cells sorted from blood, taken in a trial of the OX40 agonist ivuxolimab. The receptors were gathered from an adult with an advanced solid tumor such as melanoma, head and neck, liver or kidney cancer.

The rearrangement joins TRBV19 to TRBJ2-2; D is ambiguous. This CDR3 is built from 15 residues. The germline gives CDR1 LNHDA, CDR2 SQIVND (reference sequence). Trimming removed 2 bases from V and 0 bases from J, with 7 bases in between. The CDR3 DNA is TGTGCCAGTAGTATAAAGGTCACGAACACCGGGGAGCTGTTTTTT. Translation gives CASSIKVTNTGELFF. Together with reference TRBV19 and TRBJ2-2, the CDR3 gives the full variable domain: DGGITQSPKYLFRKEGQNVTLSCEQNLNHDAMYWYRQDPGQGLRLIYYSQIVNDFQKGDIAEGYSVSREKKESFPLTVTSAQKNPTAFYLCASSIKVTNTGELFFGEGSRLTVL.

V is TRBV19 and J is TRBJ1-2; TRBD1 agrees at 10 bases. Germline V gives CDR1 LNHDA, CDR2 SQIVND (reference sequence). V shed 6 bases, J shed 0 bases, and the junction held 4 bases outside the gene matches. The length of the CDR3 is 15 residues. CDR3 sequence reads: CASRGQGKANYGYTF. Here the CDR3 DNA reads TGTGCCAGTAGGGGACAGGGGAAGGCTAACTATGGCTACACCTTC.

This rearrangement joins TRBV4-2 to TRBJ1-3, with TRBD1 identical over 8 bases. Unmatched junction bases numbered 6, after V lost 0 bases and J lost 5 bases. The CDR3 has 16 amino acids. From germline, CDR1 is LGHNA and CDR2 YNFKEQ. This CDR3 is CASSQDRGTGRNTIYF. The CDR3 DNA follows: TGTGCCAGCAGCCAAGATAGGGGGACAGGCCGAAACACCATATATTTT.

Written as DNA, the CDR3 is TGTGCCAGCAGTGCAGGGGGGATGAGCAATCAGCCCCAGCATTTT. Amino acid sequence: CASSAGGMSNQPQHF. The rearrangement uses TRBV28 and TRBJ1-5; 7 bases map to TRBD1. V was clipped by 5 bases and J by 1 base; unmatched bases: 5. Germline CDR1 reads MDHEN; CDR2 reads SYDVKM. The CDR3 totals 15 residues.

The gene calls are TRBV5-4 and TRBJ2-6; 9 bases are a match to TRBD1. This CDR3 has 19 residues. Germline V CDR1 and CDR2: SGHNT, YYREEE (reference sequence). Unmatched junction bases numbered 11, after V lost 4 bases and J lost 0 bases. CDR3 loop: CASSMGQGYDSSGANVLTF. The CDR3, as DNA: TGTGCCAGCAGCATGGGACAGGGCTATGATAGCTCTGGGGCCAACGTCCTGACTTTC.

This clone was detected only once. The chain is built from TRBV20-1 and TRBJ1-1; D not certain. The germline gives CDR1 DFQATT, CDR2 SNEGSKA (reference sequence). V shed 1 base and J shed 7 bases, with 7 bases lying between them. CDR3 size: 11 residues. The CDR3, as DNA: TGCAGTGCTAGAGGGACCGTTGAAGCTTTCTTT. Translating it yields CSARGTVEAFF.

This chain connects TRBV28 to TRBJ2-3; D tentatively fits TRBD1 or TRBD2 (5 bases each). This CDR3 has 14 amino acids. CDR1 and CDR2 from the germline V gene are MDHEN and SYDVKM. Between the trimmed V and J ends, which lost 6 bases and 6 bases, there was a span of 16 bases. The CDR3 sequence: CASSRGGDKDTQYF. CDR3 coding DNA: TGTGCCAGCAGCCGTGGGGGAGATAAGGATACGCAGTATTTT.

This clone showed up just a few times. V usage is TRBV5-1 and J usage is TRBJ1-4; 7 bases are shared with TRBD1. The CDR3 contains 16 residues. V lost 0 bases and J lost 12; bases outside the gene matches: 14. Germline-derived CDR1 and CDR2 are SGHRS and YFSETQ. The CDR3 here is CASSLGDSLGKGELFF. DNA of the CDR3: TGCGCCAGCAGCTTGGGGGACAGCCTGGGTAAGGGGGAACTGTTTTTT.

This chain joins TRBV9 and TRBJ2-3; a possible D gene is TRBD2 (6 bases). CDR3 length: 16 residues. Germline loops: CDR1 SGDLS, CDR2 YYNGEE. Trimming removed 1 base from V and 1 base from J, with 13 bases in between. CDR3 bases: TGTGCCAGCAGCGTATCGCCCCAGCGGGGCACAGATACGCAGTATTTT. The encoded protein is CASSVSPQRGTDTQYF. The full variable domain, completed using reference TRBV9 and TRBJ2-3, is DSGVTQTPKHLITATGQRVTLRCSPRSGDLSVYWYQQSLDQGLQFLIQYYNGEERAKGNILERFSAQQFPDLHSELNLSSLELGDSALYFCASSVSPQRGTDTQYFGPGTRLTVL.

V gene TRBV5-6 combines with J gene TRBJ2-7; a possible D gene is TRBD2 (7 bases). CDR1 and CDR2 from the germline V gene are SGHDT and YYEEEE. V gave up 2 bases and J gave up 7 bases, with 16 bases separating them. The CDR3 has 14 amino acids. The CDR3 is CASSFFIAGAEQYF. The CDR3 nucleotides are TGTGCCAGCAGCTTCTTTATTGCGGGGGCAGAGCAGTACTTC.

The V and J genes are TRBV10-3 and TRBJ2-2, with a weak D call TRBD1 (5 bases). Germline V gene lookup returns CDR1 ENHRY and CDR2 SYGVKD. Trimming shortened V by 3 bases and J by 3 bases, and 8 bases separated the two germline ends. The CDR3 contains 14 residues. This CDR3 is CAISERGDTGELFF. CDR3 bases: TGTGCCATCAGTGAAAGGGGTGACACCGGGGAGCTGTTTTTT.

The chain recombines TRBV18 with TRBJ2-1, with 11 bases aligning to TRBD2. This CDR3 is 17 amino acids long. CDR1 is KGHSH and CDR2 is LQKENI in the germline V gene. V lost 3 bases and J lost 0; bases outside the gene matches: 4. CDR3 in DNA: TGTGCCAGCTCACCCAGGACTAGCGGGCTCTCCTACAATGAGCAGTTCTTC. Protein: CASSPRTSGLSYNEQFF.

The chain uses TRBV6-5 and TRBJ2-3; 7 positions match TRBD2. The CDR3 sequence is 14 residues long. The V gene's germline CDR1 is MNHEY and CDR2 SVGAGI. Trimming cost V 4 bases and J 4 bases; bases outside gene matches: 5. The CDR3 spells CASSWGGRADTQYF. The CDR3, as DNA: TGTGCCAGCAGTTGGGGCGGGAGAGCAGATACGCAGTATTTT.

V and J are TRBV27 and TRBJ2-6, with D possibly being TRBD1 (6 bases). Germline V gives CDR1 MNHEY, CDR2 SMNVEV (reference sequence). The ends were cut back, 5 bases at V and 0 bases at J, with 11 bases in the middle. CDR3 length: 16 residues. The CDR3 protein is CASSETGFSGANVLTF. DNA of the CDR3: TGTGCCAGCAGTGAAACAGGGTTCTCTGGGGCCAACGTCCTGACTTTC.

The genes are TRBV30 and TRBJ1-5; 7 bases agree with TRBD1. Germline assignment: CDR1 GTSNPN and CDR2 SVGIG (reference sequence). The CDR3 has 14 residues. V dropped 1 base and J dropped 4; count of bases not matched to a gene: 4. CDR3 nucleotide sequence: TGTGCCTGGAGTGCCGGGACAGTTAATCAGCCCCAGCATTTT. Amino acid sequence: CAWSAGTVNQPQHF.

The chain combines TRBV7-2 with TRBJ1-6, with D tentatively TRBD1 (5 bases). V lost 1 base and J lost 4, with 8 bases in between. From germline, CDR1 is SGHTA and CDR2 FQGNSA. The CDR3 runs 15 residues. CDR3 residues: CASSLETAYNSPLHF. The CDR3 nucleotides read TGTGCCAGCAGCTTAGAGACAGCATATAATTCACCCCTCCACTTT.

CDR3 sequence (DNA): TGTGCCAGTACCGAGGGAGTGGGGTGGAGTGAACTGTTTTTT. It yields the protein CASTEGVGWSELFF. The chain carries TRBV19 and TRBJ1-4; no reliable D call. This CDR3 is built from 14 residues. The ends were cut back, 7 bases at V and 12 bases at J, with 21 bases in the middle. In germline, CDR1 is LNHDA, CDR2 SQIVND (reference sequence).

A single count supports this clone. The rearrangement uses TRBV5-4 and TRBJ1-1, with TRBD1 matching over 9 bases. The trim removed 4 bases at V and 11 bases at J, leaving 12 bases unmatched. This CDR3 has 14 amino acids. Germline loops: CDR1 SGHNT, CDR2 YYREEE (reference sequence). The CDR3 protein is CASSPTQGAFRAFF. Here the CDR3 DNA reads TGTGCCAGCAGCCCGACACAGGGGGCTTTTAGGGCTTTCTTT.

The chain carries TRBV9 and TRBJ2-1, with 12 bases identical to TRBD2. V shed 4 bases, J shed 7 bases, and the junction held 0 bases outside the gene matches. This CDR3 has 13 amino acids. The germline CDR1 and CDR2 sequences are SGDLS and YYNGEE. The CDR3 sequence: CASSLAGGNEQFF. The CDR3 coding sequence is TGTGCCAGCAGCCTAGCGGGGGGGAATGAGCAGTTCTTC.

This clone was detected once. The chain couples TRBV25-1 to TRBJ2-2; TRBD2 matches at 9 bases. V lost 5 bases to trimming and J lost 5 bases; unmatched junction nucleotides: 9. This CDR3 contains 16 residues. CDR1 and CDR2 from the germline V gene are MGHDK and SYGVNS. The CDR3 is CASSTPGLARTGELFF. The CDR3 DNA reads TGTGCCAGCAGTACCCCTGGACTAGCGCGGACCGGGGAGCTGTTTTTT.

The rearrangement uses TRBV21-1 and TRBJ2-5. TRBV21-1 is labeled a pseudogene. The CDR3 length is 17 residues. CDR3 protein: CASSPLTEGQIRETQYF. DNA for the CDR3: TGTGCCAGCAGTCCCCTGACCGAAGGCCAAATAAGAGAGACCCAGTACTTC.

V and J are TRBV7-2 and TRBJ1-1; 8 nucleotides agree with TRBD1. Germline CDR1 and CDR2: SGHTA and FQGNSA. The CDR3 is 14 amino acids. J gave up 1 base and V 5 bases, and 3 bases lay outside the gene matches. CDR3 DNA sequence: TGTGCCAGCAGCCAGGGACAGGAGAACACTGAAGCTTTCTTT. This codes for CASSQGQENTEAFF.

The CDR3 sequence: CASSRDRERKEKLFF. As DNA, the CDR3 is TGCGCCAGCAGCCGGGACAGGGAACGGAAAGAAAAACTGTTTTTT. This chain connects TRBV5-1 to TRBJ1-4, with 9 bases that match TRBD1. V dropped 4 bases and J dropped 8; count of bases not matched to a gene: 9. Germline loops: CDR1 SGHRS, CDR2 YFSETQ. The CDR3 is made up of 15 amino acids.

The rearrangement links TRBV6-1 to TRBJ1-1, with D unresolved. Trimming left V 7 bases short and J 1 base short, with 16 bases between. Germline V lookup: CDR1 MNHNS, CDR2 SASEGT. This CDR3 has 15 amino acids. The CDR3 coding sequence is TGTGCCAGCATCAAGCGGGTACCTCAGAACACTGAAGCTTTCTTT. It encodes CASIKRVPQNTEAFF.

A single count supports this clone. V usage is TRBV6-5 and J usage is TRBJ1-3, with 7 bases aligning to TRBD1. This CDR3 region has 16 residues. Trimming cost V 2 bases and J 0 bases; bases outside gene matches: 4. Germline CDR1 reads MNHEY; CDR2 reads SVGAGI. CDR3 sequence: CASSYKRGLSGNTIYF. In DNA, the CDR3 is TGTGCCAGCAGTTACAAAAGGGGGCTCTCTGGAAACACCATATATTTT.

This clone was seen a few times. The rearrangement links TRBV7-9 to TRBJ1-1, with a possible D match to TRBD1 (6 bases). The germline V gene encodes CDR1 SEHNR and CDR2 FQNEAQ (reference sequence). V was clipped by 6 bases and J by 6 bases, with 14 bases between them. The CDR3 is 13 residues long. The CDR3 reads CASSIQGSAEAFF. The CDR3 region has the DNA TGTGCCAGCAGTATACAGGGTAGCGCTGAAGCTTTCTTT.

This clone came up once. The V call is TRBV10-3, the J call TRBJ2-1; unclear D gene. Per the germline V gene, CDR1 is ENHRY and CDR2 is SYGVKD. V shed 2 bases and J shed 5 bases, with 4 bases lying between them. CDR3 length: 12 amino acids. This chain's CDR3 is CAISEMNNEQFF. The CDR3, as DNA: TGTGCCATCAGTGAGATGAACAATGAGCAGTTCTTC.

V and J are TRBV19 and TRBJ1-1; D not resolved. Per the germline V gene, CDR1 is LNHDA and CDR2 is SQIVND (reference sequence). This CDR3 is built from 16 residues. The V gene lost 1 base and the J gene lost 1 base, with 13 bases spanning the gap. The CDR3 nucleotides are TGTGCCAGTAGTATAGGGTTCTGGGTGGGGAACACTGAAGCTTTCTTT. The encoded protein is CASSIGFWVGNTEAFF.

V usage is TRBV21-1 and J usage is TRBJ1-2. TRBV21-1 is a listed pseudogene. CDR3 length equals 19 residues. DNA of the CDR3: TGTGCCAGCAGCAAAGTCAAAGGACGGAAATCCCCTGCTAACTATGGCTACACCTTC. Its protein is CASSKVKGRKSPANYGYTF.

This rearrangement joins TRBV5-1 to TRBJ2-2, with D possibly matching TRBD2 (6 bases). Germline-derived CDR1 and CDR2 are SGHRS and YFSETQ. CDR3 size: 15 residues. Trimming removed 1 base from V and 7 bases from J, with 14 bases in between. The DNA for the CDR3 is TGCGCCAGCAGCTTGCCGGGAGATTGGGTCGGGGAGCTGTTTTTT. Translated: CASSLPGDWVGELFF.

The chain has TRBV9 and TRBJ2-1; 7 nucleotides match TRBD2. CDR1 and CDR2 from the germline V gene are SGDLS and YYNGEE. V lost 0 bases, J lost 4 bases, and 4 bases stayed unmatched. This CDR3 spans 15 amino acids. CDR3 in DNA: TGTGCCAGCAGCGTAGACAGCGGGGTATACAATGAGCAGTTCTTC. Translating it yields CASSVDSGVYNEQFF. Supplemented by reference TRBV9 and TRBJ2-1, the full variable domain reads DSGVTQTPKHLITATGQRVTLRCSPRSGDLSVYWYQQSLDQGLQFLIQYYNGEERAKGNILERFSAQQFPDLHSELNLSSLELGDSALYFCASSVDSGVYNEQFFGPGTRLTVL.

This chain links TRBV7-2 with TRBJ1-5, with D perhaps matching TRBD1 (5 bases). Per germline, CDR1 SGHTA and CDR2 FQGNSA. V shed 1 base and J shed 5 bases, with 12 bases lying between them. The CDR3 runs 15 residues. In nucleotides, the CDR3 is TGTGCCAGCAGCTTAGACCTGGGGCCTTATCAGCCCCAGCATTTT. As protein: CASSLDLGPYQPQHF.